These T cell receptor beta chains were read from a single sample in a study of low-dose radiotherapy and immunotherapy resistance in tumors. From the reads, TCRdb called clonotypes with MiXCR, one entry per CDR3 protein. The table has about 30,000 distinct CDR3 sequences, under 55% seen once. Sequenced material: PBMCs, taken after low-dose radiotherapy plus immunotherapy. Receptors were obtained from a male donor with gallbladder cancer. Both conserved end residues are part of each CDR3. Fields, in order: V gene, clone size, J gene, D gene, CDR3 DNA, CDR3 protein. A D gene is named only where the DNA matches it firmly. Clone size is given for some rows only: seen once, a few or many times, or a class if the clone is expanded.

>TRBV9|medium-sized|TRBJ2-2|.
TGTGCCAGCAGCGCCCGAGCAGCACCCGGGGAGCTGTTTTTT
CASSARAAPGELFF
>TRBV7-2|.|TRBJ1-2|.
TGTGCCAGCAGCTTAATAACAGTTTATCCTCATGGCTACACCTTC
CASSLITVYPHGYTF
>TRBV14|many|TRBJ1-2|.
TGTGCCAGCAGCCAATCAGGAGGGGTTAACTATGGCTACACCTTC
CASSQSGGVNYGYTF
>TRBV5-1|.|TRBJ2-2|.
.
CASSRTSDPTGELFFF
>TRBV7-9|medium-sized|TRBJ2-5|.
TGTGCCAGCAGCCCCGAGCCGGGTTCTCAAGAGACCCAGTACTTC
CASSPEPGSQETQYF
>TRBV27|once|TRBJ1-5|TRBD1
TGTGCCAGCAGTCGGGGACAGGGGGCTAGTCAGCCCCAGCATTTT
CASSRGQGASQPQHF
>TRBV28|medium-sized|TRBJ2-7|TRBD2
TGTGCCAGCAGTTTAGGAGCTAGCGGGCCGTTAAGGGGCGAGCAGTACTTC
CASSLGASGPLRGEQYF
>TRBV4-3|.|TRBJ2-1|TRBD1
TGCGCCAGCAGCCAAGGGACAGGGGGGAGCTCCTACAATGAGCAGTTCTTC
CASSQGTGGSSYNEQFF
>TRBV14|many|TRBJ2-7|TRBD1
TGTGCCAGCAGCCAACCCGGGACAGGGCCCTACGAGCAGTACTTC
CASSQPGTGPYEQYF
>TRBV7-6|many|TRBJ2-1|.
TGTGCCAGCAGCCGTCCAGGGGCGGGAAATGAGCAGTTCTTC
CASSRPGAGNEQFF
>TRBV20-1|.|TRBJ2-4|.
TGCAGTGCTAGAGATTCAGGGAACAAAAACATTCAGTACTTC
CSARDSGNKNIQYF
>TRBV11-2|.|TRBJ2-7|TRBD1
TGTGCCAGCAGCTTAAGGGTCAGGGGGCCCTACGAGCAGTACTTC
CASSLRVRGPYEQYF
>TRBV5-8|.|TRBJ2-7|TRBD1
TGTGCCAGCCCCGGGACAGACAATTCCTACGAGCAGTACTTC
CASPGTDNSYEQYF
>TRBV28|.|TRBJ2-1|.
TGTGCCAGCAGTTACACGTACAATGAGCAGTTCTTC
CASSYTYNEQFF
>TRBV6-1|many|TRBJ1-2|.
TGTGCCAGCTGGGGGGAGACACGCTTGGGCTACACCTTC
CASWGETRLGYTF
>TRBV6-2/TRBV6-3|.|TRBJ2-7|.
TGTGCCAGCAGTTACTCGGGGGACGAGCAGTACTTC
CASSYSGDEQYF
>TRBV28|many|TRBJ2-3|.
TGTGCCAGCAGTTTCGGGGGACTCAACACAGATACGCAGTATTTT
CASSFGGLNTDTQYF
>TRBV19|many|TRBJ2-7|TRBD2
TGTGCCAGTAGTATAGTAAAGGGACTAACCTACGAGCAGTACTTC
CASSIVKGLTYEQYF
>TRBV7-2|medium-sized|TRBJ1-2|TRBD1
TGTGCCAGCAGCTTAGGGACAGGGGACGACTATGGCTACACCTTC
CASSLGTGDDYGYTF
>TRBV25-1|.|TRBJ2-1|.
TGTGCCAGCAGTGATACAAGAAACAATGAGCAGTTCTTC
CASSDTRNNEQFF
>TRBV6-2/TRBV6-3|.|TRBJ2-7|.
TGTGCCAGCGGGACCTACCGGCGCGAGCAGTACTTC
CASGTYRREQYF
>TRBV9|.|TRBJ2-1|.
TGTGCCAGTATCTCGCACGATGAGCAGTTCTTC
CASISHDEQFF
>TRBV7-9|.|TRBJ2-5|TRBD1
TGTGCCAGCAGCTTAGCGGTTGAGGGGGCTTGGGAGACCCAGTACTTC
CASSLAVEGAWETQYF